This T cell receptor (beta chain) was captured in a study of control samples from healthy donors and cancer patients. Germline V gene lookup returns CDR1 SQVTM and CDR2 ANQGSEA. This CDR3 spans 14 amino acids. The trim removed 1 base at V and 1 base at J, leaving 2 bases unmatched. This clone came up once. TCRdb keeps only in-frame clones here, not all; method: immunoSEQ multiplex PCR. The sample holds roughly 180,000 clones; roughly 93% are singletons and the top ten take roughly 3.9%. This receptor was obtained from an older woman in good health. The V gene is TRBV29-1, the J gene TRBJ2-3, with 7 bases identical to TRBD1. The specimen sequenced was blood. Written as DNA, the CDR3 is TGCAGCGTTGAAGGGGACAGACGCACAGATACGCAGTATTTT. Translation: CSVEGDRRTDTQYF.